Listed below are T cell receptor beta chains from one sample, sequenced in a study of T cells in Graves' hyperthyroidism and ophthalmopathy. TCRdb reanalysed the multiplex PCR reads using MiXCR and keeps one entry per CDR3 protein. Of about 740,000 distinct CDR3 sequences in the sample, about 14% were seen once. Sequencing was done on a sample of blood. These receptors were obtained from a woman aged 18-29 years with Graves' hyperthyroidism. The CDR3 runs from the conserved cysteine through the conserved F or W. D genes are given only for firm matches. The size entry is marked missing in some rows and otherwise reads once, few, many or a size class.

>.|TRBV6-2/TRBV6-3|.|TRBJ1-1
TGTGCCAGCAGAGGACCCTGGACAGCAAAGAACACTGAAGCTTTCTTT
CASRGPWTAKNTEAFF
>few|TRBV2|.|TRBJ2-2
TGTGCCAGCAGTGAAGTTTGGGTCGGGGAGCTGTTTTTT
CASSEVWVGELFF
>once|TRBV2|.|TRBJ2-7
TGTGCCAGCAGCGTAGGAGGCGGGCCCTACGAGCAGTACTTC
CASSVGGGPYEQYF
>.|TRBV14|.|TRBJ1-2
TGTGCCAGCAGCCACCGGCCAGGTGGCTACACCTTC
CASSHRPGGYTF
>once|TRBV27|.|TRBJ1-1
TGTGCCAGCAGTTTAATGGGGCAGCCTCAGGGGGAAGCTTTCTTT
CASSLMGQPQGEAFF
>.|TRBV5-4|TRBD1|TRBJ2-2
TGTGCCAGCAGCTTGACGGGGCAGGGGGACGGGGAGCTGTTTTTT
CASSLTGQGDGELFF
>.|TRBV6-1|TRBD1|TRBJ2-7
TGTGTCAGCAGGGGGACCGGGACAGGGAGGTACGAGCAGTACTTC
CVSRGTGTGRYEQYF
>many|TRBV10-3|TRBD2|TRBJ2-3
TGTGCCATCAGCGCGGGGGAAGATACGCAGTATTTT
CAISAGEDTQYF
>.|TRBV6-5|TRBD2|TRBJ2-7
TGTGCCAGCAGTTACTCCATGACTAGCGGGAGTCTCTACGAGCAGTACTTC
CASSYSMTSGSLYEQYF
>few|TRBV4-1|TRBD2|TRBJ2-1
TGCGCCAGCAGCCCCCGGGGGGGTGGGCAGTTCTTC
CASSPRGGGQFF
>few|TRBV7-9|.|TRBJ2-6
TGTGCCAGCAGCTTAAGCATAGCTGGGGCCAACGTCCTGACTTTC
CASSLSIAGANVLTF
>many|TRBV6-1|TRBD2|TRBJ2-3
TGTGCCAGCAGTAGGACTAGCGGGAAGTCAGATACGCAGTATTTT
CASSRTSGKSDTQYF
>many|TRBV7-2|.|TRBJ2-7
TGTGCCAGCAGCCACAACCCGGGAGAGTACGAGCAGTACTTC
CASSHNPGEYEQYF
>.|TRBV6-2/TRBV6-3|.|TRBJ1-2
TGTGCCAGCAGGTCGGACAGACAGATGGGAGCTAACTATGGCTACACCTTC
CASRSDRQMGANYGYTF
>.|TRBV29-1|.|TRBJ1-2
TGCAGCGTTGCCCCGGGGAGGGACCATGGCTACACCTTC
CSVAPGRDHGYTF
>.|TRBV6-1|.|TRBJ2-7
TGTGCCAGCAGTGAAGGCCCCCCCGGGGGACAGAGTTACGAGCAGTACTTC
CASSEGPPGGQSYEQYF
>many|TRBV30|.|TRBJ2-4
TGTGCCTGGACCCTGGGCAGCTTAGCCAAAAACATTCAGTACTTC
CAWTLGSLAKNIQYF
>few|TRBV2|TRBD1|TRBJ1-6
TGTGCCAGCAGTACGCAGGGGGTAAATAATTCACCCCTCCACTTT
CASSTQGVNNSPLHF
>many|TRBV27|.|TRBJ2-7
TGTGCCAGCAGTTTAAAAGGGATCGGCTCCTACGAGCAGTACTTC
CASSLKGIGSYEQYF
>.|TRBV6-5|.|TRBJ1-2
TGTGCCAGCAGTTACTCGAGCTCTTATTATGGTTACACCTTC
CASSYSSSYYGYTF
>many|TRBV20-1|.|TRBJ2-7
TGCAGTGCTAGTAAGGCGTACGAGCAGTACTTC
CSASKAYEQYF
>many|TRBV11-2|TRBD1|TRBJ2-7
TGTGCCAGCAGCTTAGGACCGGGACAGGAGGTCTTTAGGTCCTACGAGCAGTACTTC
CASSLGPGQEVFRSYEQYF
>many|TRBV27|.|TRBJ1-2
TGTGCCAGCAGTTTAACGGGGGATAACTATGGCTACACCTTC
CASSLTGDNYGYTF
>many|TRBV20-1|TRBD2|TRBJ2-1
TGCAGTGCTAGAGGCGGCGCGGGAGAAGATAATGAGCAGTTCTTC
CSARGGAGEDNEQFF
>many|TRBV9|TRBD1|TRBJ2-1
TGTGCCAGCGCCGGACAGGGAGGCTCCTACAATGAGCAGTTCTTC
CASAGQGGSYNEQFF
>many|TRBV27|.|TRBJ2-3
TGTGCCAGCAGCTCGCCCCTGAGGAGTAGCACAGATACGCAGTATTTT
CASSSPLRSSTDTQYF
>few|TRBV7-9|TRBD1|TRBJ1-2
TGTGCCAGCAGCTTGCAGGGGGCGCCGAATGGCTACACCTTC
CASSLQGAPNGYTF
>many|TRBV2|.|TRBJ2-5
TGTGCCAGCAGCGGGGGGCGGACCCAGTACTTC
CASSGGRTQYF
>many|TRBV20-1|TRBD2|TRBJ2-1
TGCAGTGCAAGCTCACTAGCGGGATTGGATGAGCAGTTCTTC
CSASSLAGLDEQFF
>many|TRBV20-1|TRBD2|TRBJ2-2
TGCAGTGCTATCCTAGCGGGTGGGGCCGGGGAGCTGTTTTTT
CSAILAGGAGELFF
>few|TRBV4-1|TRBD1|TRBJ2-7
TGCGCCAGCAGCCATGCGATCGGGACAGGGGATTACGAGCAGTACTTC
CASSHAIGTGDYEQYF
>.|TRBV30|.|TRBJ2-7
TGTGCCTGGTCCTGGCAAGGGGGCTCCTACGAGCAGTACTTC
CAWSWQGGSYEQYF